The 9 T cell receptor beta chains listed next were all sequenced from one sample in a study of OX40 agonist ivuxolimab in advanced cancers. Clones were read by immunoSEQ multiplex PCR, and TCRdb kept only the in-frame ones, dropping some. Of over 100,000 clones in the sample, approximately 92% were seen once. Sequencing used CD4+ or CD8+ T cells sorted from blood, obtained in a trial of the OX40 agonist ivuxolimab. Receptors were obtained from an adult with an advanced solid tumor such as melanoma, head and neck, liver or kidney cancer.

This chain joins TRBV5-5 and TRBJ2-2, with 12 nucleotides matching TRBD2. Germline CDR1 reads SGHKS; CDR2 reads YYEKEE (reference sequence). After removal of 2 bases from V and 6 bases from J, the junction contained 2 bases not matched to a gene. The CDR3 has 15 residues. CDR3 loop: CASSFGTSGPGELFF. The CDR3 nucleotides read TGTGCCAGCAGCTTTGGGACTAGCGGGCCCGGGGAGCTGTTTTTT.

This CDR3 reads CASSLGVGNTEAFF. Written as DNA, the CDR3 is TGCGCCAGCAGCTTGGGGGTGGGAAACACTGAAGCTTTCTTT. V gene TRBV5-1 combines with J gene TRBJ1-1, with D unclear. In germline, CDR1 is SGHRS, CDR2 YFSETQ. V lost 0 bases, J lost 2 bases, and 8 bases lay in between. The CDR3 has 14 amino acids.

For this clone: One end of the junction varies from germline; a read error may be responsible. The CDR3 here is CATHRGETVEHRGAVF. The CDR3 DNA sequence: TGTGCCACCCATCGAGGGGAAACGGTCGAACACCGGGGAGCTGTTTTT. The chain is built from TRBV6-4 and TRBJ2-2; D tentatively fits TRBD1 or TRBD2 (5 bases each). The germline CDR1 and CDR2 sequences are MRHNA and SNTAGT. This CDR3 spans 16 amino acids.

The gene calls are TRBV7-9 and TRBJ1-5; D perhaps matches TRBD1 (5 bases). The V gene lost 4 bases and the J gene lost 6 bases, with 13 bases spanning the gap. Looked up from germline, CDR1 is SEHNR and CDR2 is FQNEAQ (reference sequence). CDR3 length: 14 residues. The CDR3 sequence is CASSSQASGQPQHF. As DNA, the CDR3 is TGTGCCAGCAGCTCACAGGCTTCCGGTCAGCCCCAGCATTTT.

V and J are TRBV30 and TRBJ2-1; 7 nucleotides line up with TRBD1. CDR1 is GTSNPN, CDR2 SVGIG, per germline (reference sequence). The CDR3 runs to 15 residues. V shed 7 bases and J 2 bases; nucleotides not matched to a gene: 11. The CDR3 loop reads CAYSQGNRPYNEQFF. Here the CDR3 DNA reads TGTGCCTACTCACAGGGGAACCGCCCCTACAATGAGCAGTTCTTC. Full variable domain (remainder filled in from reference TRBV30 and TRBJ2-1): SQTIHQWPATLVQPVGSPLSLECTVEGTSNPNLYWYRQAAGRGLQLLFYSVGIGQISSEVPQNLSASRPQDRQFILSSKKLLLSDSGFYLCAYSQGNRPYNEQFFGPGTRLTVL.

V gene TRBV6-1 combines with J gene TRBJ2-7, with TRBD1 matching 8 bases. With 3 bases clipped from V and 0 bases from J, the junction kept 7 bases outside the gene matches. The CDR3 runs 16 residues. Germline CDR1 and CDR2: MNHNS and SASEGT. CDR3 sequence: CASSEHDRGSSYEQYF. The CDR3 DNA follows: TGTGCCAGCAGTGAGCACGACAGGGGATCCTCCTACGAGCAGTACTTC.

The rearrangement joins TRBV4-3 to TRBJ2-7; perhaps TRBD2 as D (6 bases). CDR3 length: 15 amino acids. V lost 0 bases and J lost 2, with 11 bases in between. CDR1 and CDR2 (germline): LGHNA, YSLEER. CDR3 in amino acids: CASSQDQGLTYEQYF. The CDR3 nucleotides read TGCGCCAGCAGCCAAGATCAGGGACTTACCTACGAGCAGTACTTC.

The rearrangement links TRBV4-1 to TRBJ1-2; 12 bases fit TRBD1. V shed 0 bases, J shed 8 bases, and the junction held 13 bases outside the gene matches. This CDR3 is built from 18 residues. The germline V gene has CDR1 MGHRA and CDR2 YSYEKL. CDR3 amino acids: CASSQDPGTGGALYGYTF. The CDR3 DNA is TGCGCCAGCAGCCAAGACCCGGGGACAGGGGGCGCGCTCTACGGCTACACCTTC.

V is TRBV10-1 and J is TRBJ1-6, with TRBD1 as a possible D gene (6 bases). Germline CDR1 WNHNN, CDR2 SYGVQD (reference sequence). This CDR3 spans 13 amino acids. Trimming left V 6 bases short and J 7 bases short, with 10 bases between. The CDR3 loop is CASRRTENSPLHF. Written as DNA, the CDR3 is TGCGCCAGCAGACGGACAGAAAATTCACCCCTCCACTTT.